This T cell receptor beta chain was identified during a study of shared clonotypes between healthy human individuals (dated by TCRdb to the early 2020s). Turning to the overall study: The cohort included a few men and a couple of women between 18 and 49 years of age. For each donor, three plates each were used for CD4 naive and CD4 memory, two plates were used for CD8 naive, and one plate was used for CD8 memory. To estimate repertoire size and how much clonotypes are shared between individuals, the study performed deep sequencing of blood TCR repertoires from about five healthy adults. To increase sequencing depth and limit assay-specific biases, TCR repertoire library preparation and sequencing were carried out by different laboratories using diverse techniques. Each donor's leukapheresis produced roughly between roughly 0.94 and 9.5 billion PBMCs. The paper's findings and limits, for the study overall: Sampling was restricted to blood, and TCR repertoires in tissue are likely to differ from TCR repertoires in blood. Naive subsets generally had larger estimated clonotype richness than memory subsets did. Based on pairwise subsampling, the degree of clonotype sharing among donors was expected to be affected by sequencing depth. The genetic and exposure-history diversity represented was limited by the small number of donors. Incomplete sequencing was indicated by rarefaction of sorted-subset datasets, despite the large sequencing depth. Sharing across several donors was observed for approximately 5% of naive CD4, under 4% of naive CD8, 2% to 2.5% of memory CD4, and over 0.3% of memory CD8 clonotypes. Higher generation probabilities were observed for clonotypes shared by all four sorted-subset donors than for non-shared clonotypes.

Using the deep immunoSEQ assay, TCR CDR3 regions were amplified from genomic DNA by multiplex PCR. Genomic DNA extracted from each cell subset was distributed evenly over all wells of several immunoSEQ 96-well plates, and each plate served as one replicate. For sorted subsets, 200 to 250 ng of genomic DNA, equivalent to 25,000 to 30,000 T cell genomes, went into each replicate PCR. The purified libraries were quantified using a Qubit 3.0 fluorometer, sized with a Bioanalyzer 2100, and then quantified again using the KAPA Library Quantification kit. A separate single-read 150-cycle Illumina NextSeq 550 flow cell was used to sequence each immunoSEQ 96-well plate. On the authors' methods: The immunoSEQ output contained only junctional sequences without quality scores, so filtering could not match that applied to full-length reads. Sequences were annotated with PyIR, a Python wrapper for IgBLAST v1.9, using IMGT germline references to assign V/J genes and CDR3. Reads were filtered out if the reads had weak V/J assignments (E-value above 1e-6), no CDR3, stop codons, out-of-frame junctions, or ambiguous translated residues. V3J clonotypes were defined by identical inferred V gene, J gene, and CDR3 amino acid sequence. Percentage overlap between repertoires was computed as shared unique clonotypes divided by the size of the smaller repertoire. RTK rarefaction, the Chao1 estimator, and Recon v2.1 estimates of unobserved clonotypes were used to assess repertoire richness. Generation probabilities for all TCRbeta clonotypes obtained by the gDNA method from several donors were computed using OLGA. TCRdb took over this immuneACCESS table, retaining in-frame rearrangements with V and J assigned. Such tables are incomplete; in checked studies, under half of the missing clones stem from an unresolved V gene, and the remainder is unexplained. Clone size and the V and J calls come from that table; the DNA yielded D and trimming. Counted in this sample were about 2 million clones; around 95% of them appeared once. 0.13% of the sample belongs to the ten largest clones.

This clone was seen only once. Its target antigen remains unknown. Base qualities are not at hand, and no much larger clone is one base apart. The donors were healthy, HIV-negative adults with no recently reported acute infections or vaccinations. Only Caucasian adults living in Nashville, Tennessee, USA were represented among the donors. CD4+ T cells were enriched through magnetic negative selection, after which naive cells were positively selected on CD45RA and the remaining negative fraction served as the memory subset. Blood was obtained by leukapheresis, after which PBMCs were separated by Ficoll-Histopaque density gradient centrifugation and cryopreserved in liquid nitrogen vapor phase. Analytical flow cytometry was used to check the purity and quantity of each magnetically sorted T cell population. Each sorted fraction had its genomic DNA isolated and then quantified by UV absorbance on a Nanodrop 2000c.

V sheds 2 bases and J sheds 4 bases, leaving 15 bases between their ends. The CDR3 spans 16 residues, from the cysteine through the phenylalanine. The entry retains the CDR3 DNA only, 48 bases that are in frame from base 1. Via the germline V gene, CDR1 is MGHRA and CDR2 YSYEKL. The TCR sequence derives from a man aged 18 to 29 in good health. The chain is encoded by TRBV4-1 joined to TRBJ1-3; the D gene is perhaps TRBD1, on 6 matching bases. Material for sequencing was naive CD4+ T cells sorted from blood. Read against the paper, the sample's cell subset or site label means: CD45RA+ positively selected. The CDR3 amino acid sequence is: CASSQNRGGWGNTIYF. The bases read TGCGCCAGCAGCCAAAATCGAGGGGGTTGGGGAAACACCATATATTTT.